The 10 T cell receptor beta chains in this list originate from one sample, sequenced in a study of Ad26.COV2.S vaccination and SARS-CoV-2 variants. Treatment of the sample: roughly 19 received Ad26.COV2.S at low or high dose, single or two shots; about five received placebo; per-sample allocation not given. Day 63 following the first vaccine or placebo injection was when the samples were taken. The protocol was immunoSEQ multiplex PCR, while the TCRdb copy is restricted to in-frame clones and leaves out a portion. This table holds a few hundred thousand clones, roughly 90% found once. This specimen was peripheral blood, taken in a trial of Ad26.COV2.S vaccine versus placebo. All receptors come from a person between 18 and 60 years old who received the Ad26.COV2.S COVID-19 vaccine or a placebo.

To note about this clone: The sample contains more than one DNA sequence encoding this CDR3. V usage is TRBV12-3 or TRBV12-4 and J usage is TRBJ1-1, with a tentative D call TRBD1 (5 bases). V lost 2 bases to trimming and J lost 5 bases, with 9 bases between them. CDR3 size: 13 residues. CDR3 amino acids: CASSLTGRTEAFF. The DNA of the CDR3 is TGTGCCAGCAGTTTAACAGGAAGGACTGAAGCTTTCTTT.

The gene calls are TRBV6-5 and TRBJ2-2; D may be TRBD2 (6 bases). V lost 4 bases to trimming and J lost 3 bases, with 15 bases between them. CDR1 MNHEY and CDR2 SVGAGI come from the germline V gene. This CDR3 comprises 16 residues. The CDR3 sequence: CASSWDLIRDTGELFF. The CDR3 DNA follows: TGTGCCAGCAGTTGGGACTTAATAAGAGACACCGGGGAGCTGTTTTTT.

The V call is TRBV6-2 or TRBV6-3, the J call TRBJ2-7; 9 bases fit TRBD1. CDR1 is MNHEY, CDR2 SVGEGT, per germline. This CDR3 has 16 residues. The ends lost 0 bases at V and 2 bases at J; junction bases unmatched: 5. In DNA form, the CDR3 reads TGTGCCAGCAGTTACTCCTTGGACAGGGGAGCCTACGAGCAGTACTTC. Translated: CASSYSLDRGAYEQYF.

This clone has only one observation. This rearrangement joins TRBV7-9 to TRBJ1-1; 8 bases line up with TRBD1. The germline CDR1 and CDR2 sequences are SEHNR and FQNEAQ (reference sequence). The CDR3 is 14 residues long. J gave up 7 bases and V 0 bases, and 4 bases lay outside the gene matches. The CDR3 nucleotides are TGTGCCAGCAGCTTAGCGACAGGGGCAGATGAAGCTTTCTTT. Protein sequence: CASSLATGADEAFF.

In nucleotides, the CDR3 is TGTGCCAGCAGCCGTAGGACAGCCGGGGAGCTGTTTTTT. Translating it yields CASSRRTAGELFF. The V call is TRBV7-3, the J call TRBJ2-2; tentative D call: TRBD1 (6 bases). V was pared by 5 bases and J by 6 bases, with 10 bases between. The CDR3 consists of 13 residues. CDR1 and CDR2 from the germline V gene are SGHTA and FQGTGA.

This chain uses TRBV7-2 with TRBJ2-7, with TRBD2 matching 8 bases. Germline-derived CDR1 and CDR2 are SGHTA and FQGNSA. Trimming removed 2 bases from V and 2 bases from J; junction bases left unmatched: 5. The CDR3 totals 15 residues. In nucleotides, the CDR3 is TGTGCCAGCAGCTTATCTCCGGGGGGGACCTACGAGCAGTACTTC. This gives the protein CASSLSPGGTYEQYF.

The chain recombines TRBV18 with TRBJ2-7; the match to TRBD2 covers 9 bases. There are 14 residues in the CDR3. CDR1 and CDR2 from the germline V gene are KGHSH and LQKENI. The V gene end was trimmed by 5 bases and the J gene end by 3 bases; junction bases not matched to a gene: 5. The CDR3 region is CASSSGTSIYEQYF. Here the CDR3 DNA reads TGTGCCAGCTCATCCGGGACTAGCATCTACGAGCAGTACTTC.

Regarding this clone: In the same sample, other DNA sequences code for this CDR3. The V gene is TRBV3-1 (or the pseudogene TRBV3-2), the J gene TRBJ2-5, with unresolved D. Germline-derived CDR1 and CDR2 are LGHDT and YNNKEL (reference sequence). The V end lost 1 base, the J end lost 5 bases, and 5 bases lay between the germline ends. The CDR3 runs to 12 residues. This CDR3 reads CASSQVRETQYF. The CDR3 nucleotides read TGTGCCAGCAGCCAAGTGAGGGAGACCCAGTACTTC.

CDR3 region: CASSGTSVERVTYEQYF. The CDR3 nucleotides read TGTGCCAGCAGTGGGACCTCTGTCGAGCGGGTAACCTACGAGCAGTACTTC. This chain joins TRBV7-9 and TRBJ2-7; tentative D call: TRBD2 (6 bases). Trimming removed 6 bases from V and 2 bases from J, with 23 bases in between. Looked up from germline, CDR1 is SEHNR and CDR2 is FQNEAQ (reference sequence). The CDR3 runs to 17 residues.

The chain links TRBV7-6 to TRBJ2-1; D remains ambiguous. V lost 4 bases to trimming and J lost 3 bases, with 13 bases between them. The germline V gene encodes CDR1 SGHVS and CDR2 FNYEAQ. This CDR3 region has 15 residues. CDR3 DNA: TGTGCCAGCAGCTCGGGTCCGGCCAGCTACAATGAGCAGTTCTTC. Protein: CASSSGPASYNEQFF.